This TCR beta chain was identified in a study of identical twins. This clonotype was picked up many times. Addition of a universal primer site occurred through template switching, and cDNA carried unique molecular identifiers. TCRdb re-called the 5' RACE reads with MiXCR, one entry per CDR3 protein. The table has some 710,000 distinct CDR3 sequences, roughly 6% seen once. V gave up 6 bases and J gave up 6 bases; unmatched junction bases: 5. The CDR3 is 14 amino acids. Germline assignment: CDR1 MNHNS and CDR2 SASEGT. Sequencing used naive T cells sorted from blood. This receptor was taken from a man aged 18 to 29 in good health. J is TRBJ2-1 and V is TRBV6-1, with TRBD1 matching 10 bases. The CDR3 sequence is CASRRGQGTNEQFF. The CDR3 bases are TGTGCCAGCAGGCGGGGACAGGGGACCAATGAGCAGTTCTTC.